The 22 T cell receptor beta chains listed next were all sequenced from one sample in a study of blood T cell repertoires in COVID-19. Assay used: immunoSEQ multiplex PCR; TCRdb lists only in-frame clones, some missing. The table lists over 120,000 clones, around 87% of them singletons. The sequencing sample was made of PBMCs or T cells enriched from blood (not recorded which). Receptors originate from a man between 60 and 70 years old who had recovered from COVID-19.

This chain links TRBV27 with TRBJ2-3; tentative D call: TRBD1 (6 bases). V lost 4 bases and J 6 bases, leaving 14 bases between the germline ends. Looked up from germline, CDR1 is MNHEY and CDR2 is SMNVEV (reference sequence). The CDR3 contains 14 residues. The DNA of the CDR3 is TGTGCCAGCAGTTACCACAGGGCTGAGGATACGCAGTATTTT. Protein: CASSYHRAEDTQYF.

The chain joins TRBV6-2 or TRBV6-3 to TRBJ2-5, with TRBD2 identical over 7 bases. There are 14 residues in the CDR3. Germline values: CDR1 MNHEY, CDR2 SVGEGT. The V gene end was trimmed by 6 bases and the J gene end by 2 bases; junction bases not matched to a gene: 6. The CDR3 region is CASSRRGEQETQYF. In DNA form, the CDR3 reads TGTGCCAGCAGCCGCCGGGGGGAACAAGAGACCCAGTACTTC.

The chain employs TRBV24-1 and TRBJ2-3; 9 bases map to TRBD1. Per the germline V gene, CDR1 is KGHDR and CDR2 is SFDVKD. With V trimmed by 3 bases and J by 4 bases, 7 bases remained unmatched. CDR3 length: 16 residues. CDR3 region: CATSDPGQGRADTQYF. The CDR3 region has the DNA TGTGCCACCAGTGATCCGGGACAGGGAAGAGCAGATACGCAGTATTTT.

This chain uses TRBV7-6 with TRBJ1-5; 8 bases are a match to TRBD1. The germline V gene has CDR1 SGHVS and CDR2 FNYEAQ. The CDR3 runs to 15 residues. The trim removed 5 bases at V and 2 bases at J, leaving 5 bases unmatched. The CDR3 DNA sequence: TGTGCCAGCAGCCGAAAGGGACAGGGCAATCAGCCCCAGCATTTT. Translated: CASSRKGQGNQPQHF.

The genes are TRBV5-1 and TRBJ1-2, with D unclear. CDR1 is SGHRS, CDR2 YFSETQ, per germline. V lost 5 bases and J 4 bases, leaving 15 bases between the germline ends. CDR3 length equals 14 residues. For the CDR3, the DNA is TGCGCCAGCAGTACCTCGGGCGGGTTCTATGGCTACACCTTC. Translation gives CASSTSGGFYGYTF.

This chain joins TRBV10-3 and TRBJ1-4; 8 bases match TRBD1. CDR1 and CDR2 (germline): ENHRY, SYGVKD. Trimming took 0 bases from V and 11 from J; bases not matched to a gene: 11. The CDR3 loop spans 16 amino acids. CDR3 DNA: TGTGCCATCAGTGAGTCGAAACCAGGGGGCGAAAGGAAACTGTTTTTT. Translating gives CAISESKPGGERKLFF.

This sequence joins TRBV30 and TRBJ2-5, with D hard to call. The germline V gene has CDR1 GTSNPN and CDR2 SVGIG (reference sequence). The V end lost 0 bases, the J end lost 4 bases, and 12 bases lay between the germline ends. This CDR3 is built from 14 residues. The CDR3 spells CAWSVPYRVETQYF. In DNA, the CDR3 is TGTGCCTGGAGTGTACCCTATCGGGTAGAGACCCAGTACTTC.

The chain couples TRBV15 to TRBJ1-5; TRBD1 matches 9 bases. In germline, CDR1 is LNHNV, CDR2 YYDKDF (reference sequence). CDR3 length: 16 amino acids. The junction had 6 bases not matched to a gene; V was cut back by 1 base and J by 5 bases. The CDR3 region has the DNA TGTGCCACCAGCAGAGTGGGGACAGGGTGGGATCAGCCCCAGCATTTT. Its protein is CATSRVGTGWDQPQHF.

The CDR3 region is CASSLSVVTGELFF. The CDR3 DNA sequence: TGCGCCAGCAGCTTGAGTGTAGTCACCGGGGAGCTGTTTTTT. The chain has TRBV5-1 and TRBJ2-2, with D hard to call. V was cut by 1 base and J by 4 bases, with 8 bases left in between. The CDR3 consists of 14 residues. The germline CDR1 and CDR2 sequences are SGHRS and YFSETQ.

The gene calls are TRBV2 and TRBJ2-2, with TRBD1 matching over 9 bases. This CDR3 is built from 18 residues. Germline CDR1 SNHLY, CDR2 FYNNEI. Trimming removed 6 bases from V and 3 bases from J; junction bases left unmatched: 14. CDR3 DNA sequence: TGTGCCAGCAGCAAAGACTTTCCGGGACAGGGCTACACCGGGGAGCTGTTTTTT. Protein sequence: CASSKDFPGQGYTGELFF.

The rearrangement uses TRBV9 and TRBJ1-2, with D perhaps TRBD1 (5 bases). CDR1 is SGDLS and CDR2 is YYNGEE in the germline V gene. This CDR3 region has 13 residues. V gave up 4 bases and J gave up 3 bases, with 10 bases separating them. The CDR3 DNA reads as TGTGCCAGCAGCCCACGGACATACTATGGCTACACCTTC. This encodes CASSPRTYYGYTF. The entire variable domain, with the rest obtained from reference TRBV9 and TRBJ1-2, is as follows: DSGVTQTPKHLITATGQRVTLRCSPRSGDLSVYWYQQSLDQGLQFLIQYYNGEERAKGNILERFSAQQFPDLHSELNLSSLELGDSALYFCASSPRTYYGYTFGSGTRLTVV.

The chain has TRBV9 and TRBJ2-7; D is possibly TRBD2 (5 bases). V shed 3 bases and J shed 4 bases, with 20 bases lying between them. Germline-derived CDR1 and CDR2 are SGDLS and YYNGEE. The CDR3 has 16 amino acids. The CDR3 DNA is TGTGCCAGCAGCGCGCGGGTCAGGAGAGGATCTTACGAGCAGTACTTC. Its translation: CASSARVRRGSYEQYF.

The CDR3 coding sequence is TGTGCCAGCAGTCCTGGACAGGGAAGGGAGCAGTACTTC. This encodes CASSPGQGREQYF. The chain recombines TRBV7-8 with TRBJ2-7, with 8 bases that match TRBD1. J was trimmed by 7 bases and V by 6 bases; bases with no gene match: 8. The CDR3 runs 13 residues. CDR1 SGHVS and CDR2 FQNEAQ come from the germline V gene. The whole variable domain, remainder taken from reference TRBV7-8 and TRBJ2-7, is GAGVSQSPRYKVAKRGQDVALRCDPISGHVSLFWYQQALGQGPEFLTYFQNEAQLDKSGLPSDRFFAERPEGSVSTLKIQRTQQEDSAVYLCASSPGQGREQYFGPGTRLTVT.

The chain is built from TRBV6-5 and TRBJ2-3; the match to TRBD2 covers 9 bases. The CDR3 is made up of 16 amino acids. V was pared by 0 bases and J by 3 bases, with 4 bases of the junction left unmatched. CDR1 is MNHEY, CDR2 SVGAGI, per germline. As DNA, the CDR3 is TGTGCCAGCAGTTACTCGTGGCTAGCGGGAACAGATACGCAGTATTTT. It translates to CASSYSWLAGTDTQYF.

This sequence joins TRBV12-3 or TRBV12-4 and TRBJ2-3; 8 bases match TRBD2. After removal of 1 base from V and 10 bases from J, the junction contained 4 bases not matched to a gene. This CDR3 region has 13 residues. The CDR3 region is CASSLVGRDAQYF. The DNA of the CDR3 is TGTGCCAGCAGTTTAGTCGGGAGGGATGCGCAGTATTTT.

The table lists this clone with a few counts. The chain uses TRBV6-2 or TRBV6-3 and TRBJ2-7, with 7 bases identical to TRBD2. In germline, CDR1 is MNHEY, CDR2 SVGEGT. The CDR3 covers 16 residues. The V and J ends lost 2 bases and 7 bases, in that order; junction bases with no gene match: 14. In DNA, the CDR3 is TGTGCCAGCAGTTACGCCCTTGTTGCGGGAGTTAAAGAGCAGTACTTC. As protein: CASSYALVAGVKEQYF.

The chain couples TRBV3-1 (or the pseudogene TRBV3-2) to TRBJ2-4, with TRBD1 matching 8 bases. V trimming: 4 bases; J trimming: 4 bases; junction bases outside the gene matches: 6. Germline values: CDR1 LGHDT, CDR2 YNNKEL (reference sequence). This CDR3 contains 15 residues. The CDR3 nucleotides are TGTGCCAGCAGCCCCCTAGGACAGGGAAAAAACATTCAGTACTTC. Its translation: CASSPLGQGKNIQYF.

This clone appeared once. This chain uses TRBV27 with TRBJ1-5; D is ambiguous. The CDR3 has 14 residues. The germline V gene has CDR1 MNHEY and CDR2 SMNVEV (reference sequence). Between the trimmed V and J ends, which lost 7 bases and 9 bases, there was a span of 19 bases. The DNA of the CDR3 is TGTGCCAGCACCCCCAAAGCCCTTGATCGGCCCCAGCATTTT. This gives the protein CASTPKALDRPQHF.

This sequence joins TRBV5-4 and TRBJ2-4; D is uncertain. V was clipped by 3 bases and J by 0 bases, with 13 bases between them. Germline V CDR1 and CDR2: SGHNT, YYREEE (reference sequence). There are 16 residues in the CDR3. The CDR3 protein is CASSSPTGEAKNIQYF. CDR3 DNA: TGTGCCAGCAGCTCCCCCACTGGTGAAGCCAAAAACATTCAGTACTTC.

The chain recombines TRBV18 with TRBJ1-4; no definite D call. Trimming cost V 6 bases and J 0 bases, with 8 bases left between them. Germline V gene sequence: CDR1 KGHSH, CDR2 LQKENI. The CDR3 runs to 14 residues. CDR3 sequence (DNA): TGTGCCAGCTCCCCGGAGGCAACTAATGAAAAACTGTTTTTT. Its protein is CASSPEATNEKLFF.

The genes are TRBV7-6 and TRBJ1-4; D might be TRBD1 (6 bases). From germline, CDR1 is SGHVS and CDR2 FNYEAQ. V gave up 1 base and J gave up 10 bases, with 19 bases separating them. CDR3 length: 16 amino acids. Written as DNA, the CDR3 is TGTGCCAGCAGCTTAGAGGAGGGGGGGGAAAGTGGAAAACTGTTTTTT. Translation: CASSLEEGGESGKLFF.

This chain connects TRBV6-4 to TRBJ2-7, with 9 bases fitting TRBD1. With 6 bases clipped from V and 2 bases from J, the junction kept 8 bases outside the gene matches. CDR3 size: 15 residues. CDR1 is MRHNA and CDR2 is SNTAGT in the germline V gene. In DNA form, the CDR3 reads TGTGCCAGCAGCCCCGGAGGGACAGGGACCTACGAGCAGTACTTC. It specifies CASSPGGTGTYEQYF.